This T cell receptor (beta chain) was profiled in a study of blood T cells in healthy people across ages. This clonotype turned up a few times. It was with a sample-barcoded 5' primer and a J-beta primer mix that a second PCR of roughly 7 to 12 cycles was run. One entry per CDR3 protein, called by TCRdb with MiXCR from the 5' RACE reads. The table shows around 800,000 distinct CDR3 sequences, with roughly 26% occurring only once. Trimming left V 2 bases short and J 2 bases short, with 10 bases between. CDR3 length: 14 residues. Per the germline V gene, CDR1 is MNHEY and CDR2 is SMNVEV (reference sequence). This sample was shared with a second study, whose subject was T cells of mothers and their children.

The rearrangement joins TRBV27 to TRBJ2-7, with D maybe TRBD2 (6 bases). The sequence derives from a boy younger than 18 in good health. Input material: blood. The CDR3 spells CASSLTGRTYEQYF. Here the CDR3 DNA reads TGTGCCAGCAGTTTAACCGGGAGAACCTACGAGCAGTACTTC.